A selection of T cell receptor beta chains follows, all from one sample in a study of cytomegalovirus exposure and HLA in healthy donors. Sequencing was performed with immunoSEQ multiplex PCR; in TCRdb, only in-frame clones are kept and a portion is missing. The repertoire consists of about 130,000 clones, with 80% occurring once and the leading ten covering 1%. Specimen: PBMCs. The receptors were sampled from a man aged 40-50 years in good health and CMV-seronegative. The CDR3 runs from the conserved cysteine through the conserved F or W. A D gene is named only where the DNA matches it firmly. Rows give clone size only sometimes, using once, few, many, or a class for an expanded clone.

>TRBV5-1|TRBJ2-7|NA|NA
CASSGGLTASYEQYF
TGCGCCAGCAGCGGGGGACTGACCGCCTCCTACGAGCAGTACTTC
>TRBV19|TRBJ1-1|TRBD1|NA
CASSTPRQGGAGNTEAFF
TGTGCCAGTAGTACCCCGAGACAGGGGGGAGCCGGAAACACTGAAGCTTTCTTT
>TRBV10-1|TRBJ2-3|TRBD2|NA
CASTSLAGGGTDTQYF
TGCGCCAGCACCTCACTAGCGGGAGGTGGCACAGATACGCAGTATTTT
>TRBV9|TRBJ1-3|TRBD1|NA
CASSVDRGSTGNTIYF
TGTGCCAGCAGCGTAGACAGGGGGAGTACAGGAAACACCATATATTTT
>TRBV5-1|TRBJ2-7|NA|NA
CASSTDPLVYEQYF
TGCGCCAGCAGCACAGATCCACTCGTCTACGAGCAGTACTTC
>TRBV11-2|TRBJ1-4|NA|NA
CASNGAINEKLFF
TGTGCCAGCAATGGAGCCATTAATGAAAAACTGTTTTTT
>TRBV10-3|TRBJ2-2|TRBD2|NA
CAISESGTNVGELFF
TGTGCCATCAGTGAGTCAGGGACTAACGTCGGGGAGCTGTTTTTT
>TRBV28|TRBJ1-1|NA|few
CASSVTWGPLPEAFF
TGTGCCAGCAGCGTGACGTGGGGCCCTCTCCCTGAAGCTTTCTTT
>TRBV12-2|TRBJ2-7|NA|NA
CASRLGGLTSYEQYF
TGTGCAAGTCGCTTAGGGGGCCTCACCTCCTACGAGCAGTACTTC
>TRBV27|TRBJ1-6|NA|NA
CASSLWGLPLHF
TGTGCCAGCAGTTTATGGGGACTACCCCTCCACTTT
>TRBV27|TRBJ2-6|NA|few
CASSLKGSGANVLTF
TGTGCCAGCAGTTTAAAGGGGTCTGGGGCCAACGTCCTGACTTTC
>TRBV4-1|TRBJ2-2|NA|NA
CASSADKPTGELFF
TGCGCCAGCAGCGCAGATAAACCCACCGGGGAGCTGTTTTTT
>TRBV5-1|TRBJ2-7|TRBD1|NA
CASSVQGEYEQYF
TGCGCCAGCTCCGTACAGGGGGAATACGAGCAGTACTTC
>TRBV6-6|TRBJ2-7|NA|NA
CASSYSKKTTYEQYF
TGTGCCAGCAGTTACTCGAAAAAGACTACCTACGAGCAGTACTTC
>TRBV6-6|TRBJ2-1|TRBD1|NA
CASTSGGNEQFF
TGTGCCAGCACCTCAGGGGGTAATGAGCAGTTCTTC
>TRBV28|TRBJ2-1|NA|NA
CASSSAPGRGSYNEQFF
TGTGCCAGCAGTTCGGCGCCCGGGAGAGGCTCCTACAATGAGCAGTTCTTC
>TRBV5-1|TRBJ2-3|NA|NA
CASSLGVLGTDTQYF
TGCGCCAGCAGCTTGGGCGTCTTGGGCACAGATACGCAGTATTTT
>TRBV4-1|TRBJ2-5|NA|few
CASSQAGMISQETQYF
TGCGCCAGCAGCCAAGCGGGAATGATCAGCCAAGAGACCCAGTACTTC
>TRBV29-1|TRBJ2-7|NA|NA
CSVVRGSSYEQYF
TGCAGCGTTGTAAGAGGGTCTTCCTACGAGCAGTACTTC
>TRBV20-1|TRBJ1-2|TRBD1|NA
CSARGQGSYTF
TGCAGTGCTAGGGGACAGGGCAGCTACACCTTC
>TRBV7-3|TRBJ2-3|TRBD1|NA
CASSSTGLWADTQYF
TGTGCCAGCAGCTCGACAGGGTTGTGGGCAGATACGCAGTATTTT
>TRBV5-1|TRBJ2-3|TRBD2|NA
CASSLGLAGASTDTQYF
TGCGCCAGCAGCCTTGGACTAGCGGGGGCTAGCACAGATACGCAGTATTTT
>TRBV30|TRBJ2-7|TRBD1|NA
CAWSLGTGLSYEQYF
TGTGCCTGGAGTCTCGGGACAGGACTCTCCTACGAGCAGTACTTC
>TRBV19|TRBJ1-2|NA|NA
CASSMKAEGNYGYTF
TGTGCCAGTAGTATGAAGGCGGAAGGTAACTATGGCTACACCTTC
>TRBV6-1|TRBJ2-5|NA|NA
CASSDIGSLSGETQYF
TGTGCCAGCAGTGATATCGGCAGCTTATCAGGGGAGACCCAGTACTTC
>TRBV11-3|TRBJ2-7|TRBD1|NA
CASSPSRGTYQQYF
TGTGCCAGCAGCCCGTCCAGGGGGACCTACCAGCAGTACTTC
>TRBV27|TRBJ2-7|TRBD1|NA
CASSPGTGGGYEQYF
TGTGCCAGCAGTCCCGGGACAGGGGGCGGGTACGAGCAGTACTTC
>TRBV7-2|TRBJ2-3|NA|NA
CASSLGWDSTDTQYF
TGTGCCAGCAGCTTAGGCTGGGACTCCACAGATACGCAGTATTTT